These T cell receptor beta chains were read from a single sample in a study of shared clonotypes between healthy human individuals. Clones were sequenced by immunoSEQ multiplex PCR, and TCRdb holds only the in-frame ones, with some missing. The table lists over a million clones, approximately 98.5% of them singletons. Material: naive CD4+ T cells sorted from blood. These receptors were collected from a man aged 30-40 years in good health. The CDR3 runs from the conserved cysteine through the conserved F or W. The D gene is left open where the match is weak. Only some rows state a clone size, as once, few, many or a class for expanded clones.

DNA,CDR3,D,V,length,size,J
TGTGCCAGCAGCTTCGGGCCAGTAGACAATCAGCCCCAGCATTTT,CASSFGPVDNQPQHF,NA,TRBV5-5,15,NA,TRBJ1-5
TGTGCCAGCAGCCTAACTAGCGGACTCTCCTACGAGCAGTACTTC,CASSLTSGLSYEQYF,TRBD2,TRBV11-2,15,NA,TRBJ2-7
TGTGCCAGCAGCTTGCGGCTAGCGGGAGAAGAGACCCAGTACTTC,CASSLRLAGEETQYF,TRBD2,TRBV5-4,15,NA,TRBJ2-5
TGTGCCAGCCTACCTAGCGGGAGGGCCGTTTACAATGAGCAGTTCTTC,CASLPSGRAVYNEQFF,TRBD2,TRBV27,16,NA,TRBJ2-1
TGTGCCAGCAGCTTGGGAATGGGGACCCAATACAATGAGCAGTTCTTC,CASSLGMGTQYNEQFF,NA,TRBV5-4,16,NA,TRBJ2-1
TGTGCCAGCAGCAAAGGGACAGGGCTTTATGGCTACACCTTC,CASSKGTGLYGYTF,TRBD1,TRBV7-2,14,NA,TRBJ1-2
TGCGCCAGCAGACGGCGGGGCAGCACAGATACGCAGTATTTT,CASRRRGSTDTQYF,NA,TRBV5-1,14,NA,TRBJ2-3
TGTGCCAGCAGCGTAGACGCTCCTGAAAAGAGGCGGACAGATACGCAGTATTTT,CASSVDAPEKRRTDTQYF,NA,TRBV9,18,NA,TRBJ2-3
TGTGCCGGGACGGATAGCAATCAGCCCCAGCATTTT,CAGTDSNQPQHF,NA,TRBV28,12,NA,TRBJ1-5
TGCAGCGTGCTGCGGGCCGGGGAGCTGTTTTTT,CSVLRAGELFF,NA,TRBV29-1,11,NA,TRBJ2-2
TGTGCCAGTACCGCTGAGGCTCAGGACTCCTACGAGCAGTACTTC,CASTAEAQDSYEQYF,NA,TRBV6-6,15,NA,TRBJ2-7
TGTGCCAGCAGTACGCAGAACCGGACTAGCGGGAGGGCCTACAATGAGCAGTTCTTC,CASSTQNRTSGRAYNEQFF,TRBD2,TRBV7-9,19,once,TRBJ2-1
TGTGCCAGCAGCCCGCGGGGAAGCAATGAGCAGTTCTTC,CASSPRGSNEQFF,NA,TRBV7-9,13,once,TRBJ2-1
TGTGCCATCAGTGAGTTGGGACTAGCGGGAGGGCCTCGATACGAGCAGTACTTC,CAISELGLAGGPRYEQYF,TRBD2,TRBV10-3,18,NA,TRBJ2-7
TGTGCCAGCAGCCTCGGACAGGGGGCGCCGGCCGAGCAGTACTTC,CASSLGQGAPAEQYF,TRBD1,TRBV5-5,15,NA,TRBJ2-7